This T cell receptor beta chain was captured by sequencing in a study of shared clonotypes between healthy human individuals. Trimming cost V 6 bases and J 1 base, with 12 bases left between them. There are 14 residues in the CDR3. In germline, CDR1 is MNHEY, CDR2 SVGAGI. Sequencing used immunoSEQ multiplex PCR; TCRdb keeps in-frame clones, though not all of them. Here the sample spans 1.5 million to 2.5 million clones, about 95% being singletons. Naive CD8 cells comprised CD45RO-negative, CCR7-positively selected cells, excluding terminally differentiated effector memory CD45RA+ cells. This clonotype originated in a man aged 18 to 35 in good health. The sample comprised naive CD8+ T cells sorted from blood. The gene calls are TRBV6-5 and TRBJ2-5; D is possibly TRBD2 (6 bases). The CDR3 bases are TGTGCCAGCAGCGCCTATAGCGGCCAAGAGACCCAGTACTTC. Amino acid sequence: CASSAYSGQETQYF.